The 20 T cell receptor beta chains below come from one sample, sequenced in a study of identical twins. TCRdb called the 5' RACE reads again in MiXCR, with one record for every CDR3 protein. The repertoire holds 1,800,000 or so distinct CDR3 sequences, with roughly 35% as singletons. Sequenced sample: cord blood. Receptors originate from a newborn girl in good health.

This clonotype has more than one count but fewer than ten. V and J are TRBV7-2 and TRBJ2-3; no clear D. CDR1 and CDR2 from the germline V gene are SGHTA and FQGNSA. This CDR3 is built from 14 residues. V was clipped by 1 base and J by 4 bases, with 9 bases between them. The CDR3 loop is CASSLGNRPDTQYF. CDR3 DNA: TGTGCCAGCAGCTTAGGAAATAGGCCAGATACGCAGTATTTT.

The sample holds many counts of this clonotype. The chain combines TRBV11-2 with TRBJ2-7; 10 bases fit TRBD2. The CDR3 extends over 16 amino acids. CDR1 is SGHAT and CDR2 is FQNNGV in the germline V gene. V was pared by 1 base and J by 5 bases, with 8 bases of the junction left unmatched. The chain's CDR3 is CASSLVASGGIHEQYF. The CDR3 DNA reads TGTGCCAGCAGCTTAGTAGCTAGCGGGGGTATTCACGAGCAGTACTTC.

The gene calls are TRBV7-6 and TRBJ2-1; D unresolved. Per the germline V gene, CDR1 is SGHVS and CDR2 is FNYEAQ. Trimming shortened V by 0 bases and J by 9 bases, and 6 bases separated the two germline ends. The CDR3 has 12 amino acids. CDR3 nucleotide sequence: TGTGCCAGCAGCTTAGCCAGCAGTGAGCAGTTCTTC. Protein product: CASSLASSEQFF.

This clonotype came up a few times. The chain joins TRBV5-1 to TRBJ2-2, with 10 bases aligning to TRBD2. J lost 0 bases, V lost 3 bases, and 5 bases had no gene match. CDR3 length equals 17 residues. Germline V gene data show CDR1 as SGHRS and CDR2 as YFSETQ. In DNA, the CDR3 is TGCGCCAGCAGCTCAGGACTAGCGGACTCGAACACCGGGGAGCTGTTTTTT. It translates to CASSSGLADSNTGELFF.

DNA of the CDR3: TGTGCCAGCAGCCAGGCCCCGCGCCCGGGGGAGACCCAGTACTTC. This codes for CASSQAPRPGETQYF. The chain couples TRBV7-2 to TRBJ2-5, with a tentative D call TRBD2 (5 bases). Per the germline V gene, CDR1 is SGHTA and CDR2 is FQGNSA. The CDR3 totals 15 residues. Trimming removed 5 bases from V and 5 bases from J, with 18 bases in between. The whole variable domain, remainder taken from reference TRBV7-2 and TRBJ2-5, is GAGVSQSPSNKVTEKGKDVELRCDPISGHTALYWYRQSLGQGLEFLIYFQGNSAPDKSGLPSDRFSAERTGGSVSTLTIQRTQQEDSAVYLCASSQAPRPGETQYFGPGTRLLVL.

This clonotype was seen a few times. The rearrangement joins TRBV29-1 to TRBJ2-6; 10 bases line up with TRBD1. The trim removed 6 bases at V and 2 bases at J, leaving 7 bases unmatched. Looked up from germline, CDR1 is SQVTM and CDR2 is ANQGSEA. This CDR3 has 16 residues. The CDR3 coding sequence is TGCAGCGTCCAGGACAGGGGGAAAGCTGGGGCCAACGTCCTGACTTTC. Translating gives CSVQDRGKAGANVLTF.

The V call is TRBV9, the J call TRBJ2-3; 8 bases fit TRBD2. Per the germline V gene, CDR1 is SGDLS and CDR2 is YYNGEE. The trim removed 0 bases at V and 3 bases at J, leaving 3 bases unmatched. This CDR3 has 15 residues. In nucleotides, the CDR3 is TGTGCCAGCAGCGTAGCCGGGAGGGCTACAGATACGCAGTATTTT. As protein: CASSVAGRATDTQYF.

The rearrangement uses TRBV11-1 and TRBJ2-1; 9 bases match TRBD2. Germline V gene data show CDR1 as SGHAT and CDR2 as FQDESV (reference sequence). Germline trimming cut 1 base from V and 4 bases from J; bases unmatched to any gene: 5. This CDR3 is 16 amino acids long. CDR3 nucleotides: TGTGCCAGCAGCTTAGTCCCGGGACTAGCTTACAATGAGCAGTTCTTC. Encoded protein: CASSLVPGLAYNEQFF.

There are a few counts of this clonotype. The rearrangement joins TRBV2 to TRBJ2-1, with TRBD2 matching 14 bases. In germline, CDR1 is SNHLY, CDR2 FYNNEI. The CDR3 spans 17 residues. V gave up 3 bases and J gave up 8 bases; unmatched junction bases: 9. The CDR3 DNA sequence: TGTGCCAGCAGTGAGAGGGGACTAGCGGGAGCGACGCATGAGCAGTTCTTC. It specifies CASSERGLAGATHEQFF.

CDR3 in amino acids: CASSLMDRLQETQYF. CDR3 nucleotides: TGTGCCAGCAGCTTGATGGACAGACTCCAAGAGACCCAGTACTTC. The rearrangement links TRBV7-9 to TRBJ2-5; D is possibly TRBD1 (6 bases). CDR1 and CDR2 from the germline V gene are SEHNR and FQNEAQ (reference sequence). The CDR3 loop spans 15 amino acids. With 3 bases removed from V and 1 base from J, the gap between germline ends came to 12 bases.

This clonotype has more than one count but fewer than ten. The chain has TRBV7-2 and TRBJ1-1; D remains ambiguous. The CDR3 contains 16 residues. Looked up from germline, CDR1 is SGHTA and CDR2 is FQGNSA. The V end was cut by 2 bases, the J end by 0 bases, with 13 bases between. The CDR3 here is CASSLYAGMVNTEAFF. The DNA of the CDR3 is TGTGCCAGCAGCTTATATGCGGGCATGGTGAACACTGAAGCTTTCTTT.

The chain couples TRBV29-1 to TRBJ2-5, with 8 bases aligning to TRBD1. J was trimmed by 5 bases and V by 6 bases; bases with no gene match: 11. The CDR3 runs to 14 residues. Germline V gives CDR1 SQVTM, CDR2 ANQGSEA. Written as DNA, the CDR3 is TGCAGCGTGATATTTTACAGGGGGAGGGAGACCCAGTACTTC. Amino acid sequence: CSVIFYRGRETQYF.

This clonotype was seen a handful of times. The chain combines TRBV4-2 with TRBJ2-7, with D unresolved. This CDR3 comprises 14 residues. In germline, CDR1 is LGHNA, CDR2 YNFKEQ. V was trimmed by 0 bases and J by 5 bases, leaving 11 bases between them. CDR3 DNA sequence: TGTGCCAGCAGCCAAGACTCCGGGTACGACGAGCAGTACTTC. It yields the protein CASSQDSGYDEQYF.

The V and J genes are TRBV7-8 and TRBJ2-7; D is perhaps TRBD2 (6 bases). The CDR3 is 15 residues long. CDR1 is SGHVS, CDR2 FQNEAQ, per germline. V lost 5 bases and J lost 2, with 16 bases in between. The CDR3 region is CASSPNLGGTYEQYF. CDR3 in DNA: TGTGCCAGCAGCCCCAATCTGGGGGGTACCTACGAGCAGTACTTC.

This clonotype was picked up a small number of times. The rearrangement uses TRBV7-9 and TRBJ2-3; 8 nucleotides agree with TRBD1. The junction had 9 bases not matched to a gene; V was cut back by 5 bases and J by 5 bases. Germline V gene lookup returns CDR1 SEHNR and CDR2 FQNEAQ (reference sequence). This CDR3 spans 15 amino acids. The CDR3, as DNA: TGTGCCAGCAGCCCCCGGACAGGGTTGGGAGATACGCAGTATTTT. Its protein product is CASSPRTGLGDTQYF.

This rearrangement joins TRBV6-6 to TRBJ1-6, with 7 bases aligning to TRBD1. The V and J ends lost 5 bases and 14 bases, in that order; junction bases with no gene match: 9. Germline CDR1 reads MNHNY; CDR2 reads SVGAGI (reference sequence). The CDR3 consists of 13 residues. The DNA of the CDR3 is TGTGCCAGCAGTCCTGGACAGGAATTCACCCTCCACTTT. Its protein is CASSPGQEFTLHF.

This chain uses TRBV29-1 with TRBJ2-3; TRBD2 matches 10 bases. This CDR3 contains 16 residues. The V segment lost 4 bases and the J segment 4 bases; nucleotides outside the gene matches: 11. Germline CDR1 SQVTM, CDR2 ANQGSEA. The CDR3 region is CSVAPLLAGRADTQYF. In nucleotides, the CDR3 is TGCAGCGTTGCCCCTTTACTAGCGGGAAGGGCAGATACGCAGTATTTT.

Points on this clonotype: A read error may produce the germline difference seen at one junction end. The chain recombines TRBV3-1 with TRBJ2-7; 8 bases fit TRBD1. CDR1 LGHDT and CDR2 YNNKEL come from the germline V gene (reference sequence). The CDR3 covers 17 residues. CDR3: CASSQGLRQGSSYEQCF. In nucleotides, the CDR3 is TGTGCCAGCAGCCAAGGGCTCCGACAGGGGAGCTCCTACGAGCAGTGCTTC.

This clonotype appeared many times. This chain links TRBV7-2 with TRBJ2-7; D not certain. Trimming cost V 5 bases and J 1 base, with 12 bases left between them. This CDR3 region has 14 residues. CDR1 is SGHTA, CDR2 FQGNSA, per germline. The CDR3 coding sequence is TGTGCCAGCAGCCCCGACCAGCGATCCTACGAGCAGTACTTC. It translates to CASSPDQRSYEQYF.

This clonotype came up many times. The chain recombines TRBV28 with TRBJ2-3, with no clear D. The CDR3 has 12 residues. V dropped 6 bases and J dropped 0 bases, with 4 bases sitting between them. Germline V gene sequence: CDR1 MDHEN, CDR2 SYDVKM. Here the CDR3 DNA reads TGTGCCAGCAGCAAGAGCACAGATACGCAGTATTTT. Its translation is CASSKSTDTQYF.